The T cell receptor (beta chain) under discussion was sequenced for a study of T cell responses to AZD1222 COVID-19 vaccine. Study information: Pooling covered second doses at about 4 or about 12 weeks. Study-wide findings and caveats: Reports indicate that nearly half of spike-specific TCRs are directed at unmutated variant regions. Repertoires in all cases were sampled only once the peak T cell response had passed. Donors, mostly white British, included more females; clonal diversity was possibly underestimated.

Libraries were prepared by immunoSEQ multiplex PCR; TCRdb keeps only in-frame clonotypes and omits some of them. Of 95,000 to 110,000 clones listed, around 89% are singletons. This clone was recorded once. Its specificity is unknown. V was pared by 7 bases and J by 0 bases, with 10 bases between. The germline gives CDR1 MDHEN, CDR2 SYDVKM. This CDR3 comprises 15 residues. The sequence was collected from an adult in good health. The V gene is TRBV28, the J gene TRBJ2-6; no definite D call. The material was peripheral blood, obtained on day 0 of AZD1222 vaccination. CDR3 DNA: TGTGCCAGCACTTGGCATGGCTCTGGGGCCAACGTCCTGACTTTC. Translating gives CASTWHGSGANVLTF.